The T cell receptor beta chain described here comes from a study of shared clonotypes between healthy human individuals. Whole-study results and caveats: The study drew on few donors, limiting represented genetic and exposure-history diversity. Larger estimated richness was generally seen in naive subsets than in memory subsets.

Of note for this clone: Its target is unknown.

Authors' data handling: Without quality scores, immunoSEQ junctional reads could not be filtered like full-length reads. The data were produced by immunoSEQ multiplex PCR, yet TCRdb's version contains in-frame clones alone and is incomplete. V and J calls and clone size follow that table, whereas D and trimming were derived from the DNA. The data contain about 2.4 million clones, 80% to 95% of them seen just once; the ten biggest clones take up around 0.37%. Healthy adults negative for HIV, lacking recent acute infections or vaccinations, served as donors. Germline-derived CDR1 and CDR2 are SEHNR and FQNEAQ (reference sequence). V lost 7 bases and J lost 0; bases outside the gene matches: 7. The CDR3 runs 15 residues.

The rearrangement joins TRBV7-9 to TRBJ2-7, with TRBD1 identical over 9 bases. The sequence was collected from a man between 18 and 35 years old in good health. Some clones in this sample may be carry-over from other donors' samples. The source material was naive CD4+ T cells from PBMCs. Subset denoted: CD45RA+ positively selected. In nucleotides, the CDR3 is TGTGCCAGCACCCCGGGACAGGGATACTCCTACGAGCAGTACTTC. As protein: CASTPGQGYSYEQYF.